What follows are 15 T cell receptor beta chains derived from one specimen sequenced in a study of shared clonotypes between healthy human individuals. Only in-frame clones appear in the TCRdb table, and some are missing; sequencing was by immunoSEQ multiplex PCR. The sample has around 1,100,000 clones, around 77% seen once; the top ten hold approximately 0.95%. The sequenced sample consisted of memory CD4+ T cells from PBMCs. The subset here: CD45RA-negative fraction. These receptors came from a man aged 18-30 years in good health. Some clones in this sample may be carry-over from other donors' samples.

Note on this clone: Other DNA sequences from this sample encode an identical CDR3 as well. The chain couples TRBV6-6 to TRBJ1-1, with D tentatively TRBD1 (6 bases). Trimming removed 6 bases from V and 1 base from J, with 18 bases in between. The CDR3 contains 16 residues. Per the germline V gene, CDR1 is MNHNY and CDR2 is SVGAGI (reference sequence). CDR3 DNA: TGTGCCAGCAGCCCCGGCCAGGGGCGAGGGAACACTGAAGCTTTCTTT. This sequence encodes CASSPGQGRGNTEAFF.

The gene calls are TRBV4-2 and TRBJ1-5; 7 nucleotides align to TRBD1. V trimming: 6 bases; J trimming: 2 bases; junction bases outside the gene matches: 10. Germline CDR1 and CDR2: LGHNA and YNFKEQ. This CDR3 has 16 amino acids. CDR3 DNA: TGTGCCAGCAGAAGCACAGGGGTCGTCGGCAATCAGCCCCAGCATTTT. Translation gives CASRSTGVVGNQPQHF.

V gene TRBV7-3 combines with J gene TRBJ1-5; weak D call: TRBD1 (5 bases). V was clipped by 5 bases and J by 10 bases, with 21 bases between them. The CDR3 sequence is 15 residues long. Germline CDR1 SGHTA, CDR2 FQGTGA. CDR3 nucleotides: TGTGCCAGCAGCCCCGGGGCGGGGTCCGGGCTTCCCCAGCATTTT. Translating it yields CASSPGAGSGLPQHF.

The genes are TRBV19 and TRBJ2-7; possibly TRBD1 for D (6 bases). Between the trimmed V and J ends, which lost 6 bases and 1 base, there was a span of 13 bases. From germline, CDR1 is LNHDA and CDR2 SQIVND (reference sequence). CDR3 size: 14 residues. CDR3 sequence: CASSDDRRSYEQYF. CDR3 nucleotides: TGTGCCAGTAGCGATGACAGGAGATCCTACGAGCAGTACTTC.

The chain's CDR3 is CASSKGVGRRSNTEAFF. CDR3 in DNA: TGTGCCAGCAGCAAAGGGGTTGGGAGGCGCTCGAACACTGAAGCTTTCTTT. The chain joins TRBV21-1 to TRBJ1-1. TRBV21-1 is a pseudogene segment. CDR3 length equals 17 residues.

The gene calls are TRBV4-1 and TRBJ2-3; 9 bases line up with TRBD1. J was trimmed by 7 bases and V by 5 bases; bases with no gene match: 10. The CDR3 loop spans 15 amino acids. The germline V gene has CDR1 MGHRA and CDR2 YSYEKL. In DNA, the CDR3 is TGCGCCAGCAGCGAGGGCGGGACAGGGCTCAATACGCAGTATTTT. Protein sequence: CASSEGGTGLNTQYF.

V and J are TRBV19 and TRBJ1-1; D gene ambiguous. In germline, CDR1 is LNHDA, CDR2 SQIVND (reference sequence). This CDR3 is 17 amino acids long. Between the trimmed V and J ends, which lost 2 bases and 1 base, there was a span of 17 bases. The CDR3 loop reads CASSITSTLRRNTEAFF. CDR3 nucleotide sequence: TGTGCCAGTAGTATAACTTCGACTCTTCGGAGGAACACTGAAGCTTTCTTT.

This clone was seen a handful of times. This chain joins TRBV2 and TRBJ1-4; no clear D gene. In germline, CDR1 is SNHLY, CDR2 FYNNEI. The CDR3 sequence is 14 residues long. The V and J ends lost 4 bases and 7 bases respectively, with 13 bases between them. CDR3 sequence: CASSGIQWAEKLFF. Written as DNA, the CDR3 is TGTGCCAGCAGTGGAATACAGTGGGCTGAAAAACTGTTTTTT.

Worth noting for this clone: This may stem from a read error, because a much larger clone lies one nucleotide away. The rearrangement links TRBV30 to TRBJ1-5, with no clear D. The CDR3 runs to 12 residues. Germline CDR1 is GTSNPN and CDR2 is SVGIG (reference sequence). CDR3 amino acids: CARSVDEQPQHF. The CDR3 DNA sequence: TGTGCCCGGAGTGTAGATGAGCAGCCCCAGCATTTT.

This chain uses TRBV9 with TRBJ2-7; D possibly matches TRBD1 or TRBD2 (5 bases each). Trimming removed 0 bases at V and 5 bases at J, with 12 bases between. The CDR3 totals 14 residues. The germline CDR1 and CDR2 sequences are SGDLS and YYNGEE. CDR3 residues: CASSVEWGFHEQYF. The CDR3 nucleotides read TGTGCCAGCAGCGTAGAGTGGGGGTTCCACGAGCAGTACTTC.

Regarding this clone: At one end the junction does not follow the germline gene, possibly because of a read error. This chain links TRBV5-3 with TRBJ2-3, with D maybe TRBD1 (6 bases). TRBV5-3 is designated an ORF whose function remains uncertain. The CDR3 loop spans 15 amino acids. CDR3 DNA sequence: TGTGCCAGCAGCTTAAGGACAGTCCAGGCAGATACGCAGTATTTT. Translated, it gives CASSLRTVQADTQYF.

The chain employs TRBV7-9 and TRBJ1-5, with 8 bases fitting TRBD1. V lost 3 bases to trimming and J lost 12 bases; unmatched junction nucleotides: 7. The CDR3 contains 13 residues. CDR1 and CDR2 from the germline V gene are SEHNR and FQNEAQ (reference sequence). The CDR3 coding sequence is TGTGCCAGCAGCTTTGATGGGACAGGAGGCCAGCATTTT. This sequence encodes CASSFDGTGGQHF.

This chain joins TRBV18 and TRBJ2-1, with 9 bases fitting TRBD1. Germline-derived CDR1 and CDR2 are KGHSH and LQKENI. This CDR3 is built from 13 residues. The ends lost 5 bases at V and 8 bases at J; junction bases unmatched: 4. CDR3 sequence reads: CASSSGQGYEQFF. The CDR3 DNA reads TGTGCCAGCTCATCGGGACAGGGCTATGAGCAGTTCTTC.

The rearrangement links TRBV11-2 to TRBJ2-2; D ambiguous. The CDR3 is 17 residues long. Per the germline V gene, CDR1 is SGHAT and CDR2 is FQNNGV. V shed 3 bases and J shed 2 bases, with 16 bases lying between them. CDR3 nucleotides: TGTGCCAGCAGCTTCATCCCGAGGAGACATAACACCGGGGAGCTGTTTTTT. Residues: CASSFIPRRHNTGELFF.

This rearrangement joins TRBV7-3 to TRBJ2-5; D might be TRBD2 (6 bases). Germline CDR1 and CDR2: SGHTA and FQGTGA. V was trimmed by 5 bases and J by 2 bases, leaving 12 bases between them. CDR3 length equals 14 residues. CDR3 DNA sequence: TGTGCCAGCAGCCGCCCGGGACTTCAAGAGACCCAGTACTTC. Protein sequence: CASSRPGLQETQYF. Variable domain in full (rest from reference TRBV7-3 and TRBJ2-5): GAGVSQTPSNKVTEKGKYVELRCDPISGHTALYWYRQSLGQGPEFLIYFQGTGAADDSGLPNDRFFAVRPEGSVSTLKIQRTERGDSAVYLCASSRPGLQETQYFGPGTRLLVL.